This TCR beta chain was obtained from a study of blood T cells in healthy people across ages. Points from the study as a whole: Among T cells, TCR beta diversity per million cells dropped roughly linearly as age rose. Strong correlation existed between TCR beta diversity and naive T cell percentage.

Each individual donor underwent a draw of approximately 10 milliliters of peripheral blood. CDR1 and CDR2 from the germline V gene are SGHRS and YFSETQ. The ends were cut back, 1 base at V and 7 bases at J, with 8 bases in the middle. The CDR3 loop spans 12 amino acids. A second PCR of 7 to 11 cycles used a sample-barcoded 5' primer and a J-beta primer mix. All samples yielded 3 million or more CDR3-containing paired-end reads. MiXCR, run by TCRdb on the 5' RACE reads, gives a single entry per CDR3 protein. In the table there are some 1.1 million distinct CDR3 sequences, around two fifths of which are singletons. A note on this clonotype: The antigen is not known.

V usage is TRBV5-1 and J usage is TRBJ1-2; D is undetermined. The sample consisted of blood. The TCR comes from a young man in good health. CDR3: CASSLNDLGYTF. In nucleotides, the CDR3 is TGCGCCAGCAGCTTGAATGATCTTGGCTACACCTTC.